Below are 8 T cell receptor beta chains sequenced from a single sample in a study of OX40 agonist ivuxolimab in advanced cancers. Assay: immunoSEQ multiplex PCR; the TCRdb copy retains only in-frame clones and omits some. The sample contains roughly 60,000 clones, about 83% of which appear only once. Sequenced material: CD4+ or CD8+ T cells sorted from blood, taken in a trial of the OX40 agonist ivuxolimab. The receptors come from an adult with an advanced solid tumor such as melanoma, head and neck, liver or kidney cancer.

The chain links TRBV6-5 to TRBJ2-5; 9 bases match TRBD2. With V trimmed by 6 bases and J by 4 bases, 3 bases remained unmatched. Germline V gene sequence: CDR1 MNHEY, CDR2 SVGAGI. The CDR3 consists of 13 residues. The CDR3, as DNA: TGTGCCAGCAGCAGACTAGCGGCAGAGACCCAGTACTTC. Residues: CASSRLAAETQYF.

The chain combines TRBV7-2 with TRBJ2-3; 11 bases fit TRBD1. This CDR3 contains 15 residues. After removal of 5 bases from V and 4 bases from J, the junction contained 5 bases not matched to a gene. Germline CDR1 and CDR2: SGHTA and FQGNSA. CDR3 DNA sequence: TGTGCCAGCAGCGCACGGACAGGGGGCTCAGATACGCAGTATTTT. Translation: CASSARTGGSDTQYF.

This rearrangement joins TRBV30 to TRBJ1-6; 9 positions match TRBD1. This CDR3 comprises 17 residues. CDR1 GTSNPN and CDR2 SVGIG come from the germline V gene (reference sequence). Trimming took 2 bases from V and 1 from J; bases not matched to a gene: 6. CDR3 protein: CAWSPGQGWSYNSPLHF. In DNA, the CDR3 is TGTGCCTGGAGTCCGGGACAGGGTTGGTCCTATAATTCACCCCTCCACTTT.

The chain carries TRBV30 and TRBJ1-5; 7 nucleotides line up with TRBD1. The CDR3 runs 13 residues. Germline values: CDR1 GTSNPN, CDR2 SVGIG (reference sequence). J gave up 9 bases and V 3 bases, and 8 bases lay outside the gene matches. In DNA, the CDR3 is TGTGCCTGGAGAGACAGGGTAGCGGGGCCCCAGCATTTT. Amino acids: CAWRDRVAGPQHF.

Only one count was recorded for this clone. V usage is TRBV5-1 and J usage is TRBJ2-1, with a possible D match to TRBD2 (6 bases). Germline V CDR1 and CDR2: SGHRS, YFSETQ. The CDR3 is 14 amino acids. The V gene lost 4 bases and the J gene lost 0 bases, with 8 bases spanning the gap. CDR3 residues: CASSAGSSYNEQFF. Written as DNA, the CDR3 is TGCGCCAGCAGCGCGGGAAGCTCCTACAATGAGCAGTTCTTC.

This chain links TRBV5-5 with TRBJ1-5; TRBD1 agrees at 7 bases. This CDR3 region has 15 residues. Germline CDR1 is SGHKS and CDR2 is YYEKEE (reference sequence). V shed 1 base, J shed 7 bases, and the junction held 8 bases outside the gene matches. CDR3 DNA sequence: TGTGCCAGCAGCTTGAGCGACGACAGGGCCCAGCCCCAGCATTTT. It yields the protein CASSLSDDRAQPQHF.

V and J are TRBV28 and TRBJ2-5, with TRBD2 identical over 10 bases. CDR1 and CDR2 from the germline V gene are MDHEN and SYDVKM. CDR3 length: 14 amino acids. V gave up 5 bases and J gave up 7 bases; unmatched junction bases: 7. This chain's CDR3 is CASSPAGGPGTQYF. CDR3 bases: TGTGCCAGCAGTCCAGCGGGGGGGCCGGGGACCCAGTACTTC.

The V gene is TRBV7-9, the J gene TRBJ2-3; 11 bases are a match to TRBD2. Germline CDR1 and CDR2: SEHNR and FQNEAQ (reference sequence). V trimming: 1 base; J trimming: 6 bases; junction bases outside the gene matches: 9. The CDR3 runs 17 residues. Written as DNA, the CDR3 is TGTGCCAGCAGCTTAGGTCTAGCGGGGGGCCCTGCGGATACGCAGTATTTT. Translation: CASSLGLAGGPADTQYF.